A selection of T cell receptor beta chains follows, all from one sample in a study of blood T cell repertoires in COVID-19. TCRdb keeps only in-frame clones here, not all; method: immunoSEQ multiplex PCR. The sample lists 70,000 to 100,000 clones, 87% occurring once. Sequencing was done on a sample of peripheral blood. The receptors come from an older woman with COVID-19, enrolled during active disease. Both conserved end residues are part of each CDR3. Fields, in order: CDR3 length, clone size, D gene, J gene, V gene, CDR3 protein, CDR3 DNA. The D gene is left open where the match is weak. Size is omitted from some rows. Given values are once, few, many or a class for expanded clones.

>15|-|TRBD1|TRBJ2-2|TRBV7-2
CASRTGTVNTGELFF
TGTGCCAGCAGAACCGGGACAGTGAACACCGGGGAGCTGTTTTTT
>17|-|TRBD2|TRBJ2-3|TRBV13
CASSLGGGRASTDTQYF
TGTGCCAGCAGCTTAGGCGGGGGGAGAGCTAGCACAGATACGCAGTATTTT
>14|few|TRBD1|TRBJ1-5|TRBV5-6
CASSLWDRYQPQHF
TGTGCCAGCAGCTTGTGGGACAGATATCAGCCCCAGCATTTT
>13|-|-|TRBJ2-3|TRBV30
CAWSSRSTDTQYF
TGTGCCTGGTCCAGTCGAAGCACAGATACGCAGTATTTT
>14|-|-|TRBJ1-4|TRBV7-8
CASSPEEVNEKLFF
TGTGCCAGCAGCCCCGAAGAGGTTAATGAAAAACTGTTTTTT
>15|-|TRBD1|TRBJ2-5|TRBV5-1
CASSSLTGVKETQYF
TGCGCCAGCAGCTCCTTGACAGGGGTAAAAGAGACCCAGTACTTC
>18|-|TRBD1|TRBJ1-2|TRBV5-1
CASSIQPPGQGAINGYTF
TGCGCCAGCAGCATTCAACCACCGGGACAGGGGGCAATCAATGGCTACACCTTC
>16|-|-|TRBJ1-6|TRBV18
CASSATPGAGNSPLHF
TGTGCCAGCTCAGCAACCCCAGGGGCCGGAAATTCACCCCTCCACTTT
>14|-|-|TRBJ1-2|TRBV19
CAIGDPGGNYGYTF
TGTGCGATAGGGGACCCGGGAGGTAACTATGGCTACACCTTC
>16|-|TRBD1|TRBJ1-2|TRBV7-2
CASSLAAGGRGDGYTF
TGTGCCAGCAGCTTAGCGGCAGGGGGCCGGGGGGATGGCTACACCTTC
>13|-|-|TRBJ2-7|TRBV6-1
CASSAQETYEQYF
TGTGCCAGCAGTGCACAGGAGACCTACGAGCAGTACTTC
>18|once|-|TRBJ1-1|TRBV6-2/TRBV6-3
CASSYSGVFAGDDTEAFF
TGTGCCAGCAGTTACTCGGGGGTTTTTGCGGGGGACGACACTGAAGCTTTCTTT
>12|-|-|TRBJ2-2|TRBV9
CASSTYTGELFF
TGTGCCAGCAGCACTTACACCGGGGAGCTGTTTTTT
>14|-|-|TRBJ2-5|TRBV11-2
CASSLGSGQETQYF
TGTGCCAGCAGCTTAGGTAGCGGCCAAGAGACCCAGTACTTC
>15|-|TRBD2|TRBJ2-7|TRBV11-2
CASSLRSGGTYEQYF
TGTGCCAGCAGCTTACGGAGCGGGGGCACCTACGAGCAGTACTTC
>15|-|TRBD1|TRBJ1-2|TRBV4-1
CASSQENRGGSGYTF
TGCGCCAGCAGCCAAGAAAACAGGGGGGGGTCTGGCTACACCTTC
>15|-|-|TRBJ1-3|TRBV11-3
CASSLSADSGNTIYF
TGTGCCAGCAGCTTGTCCGCGGACTCTGGAAACACCATATATTTT
>15|-|TRBD1|TRBJ1-5|TRBV19
CASSIAGTGNQPQHF
TGTGCCAGTAGTATTGCCGGGACAGGCAATCAGCCCCAGCATTTT
>14|once|-|TRBJ1-5|TRBV7-9
CASSLGQGYQPQHF
TGTGCCAGCAGCTTAGGACAAGGTTATCAGCCCCAGCATTTT
>15|-|-|TRBJ1-1|TRBV6-5
CASSYSVHPGTEAFF
TGTGCCAGCAGTTACTCGGTCCACCCGGGCACTGAAGCTTTCTTT
>13|-|-|TRBJ1-1|TRBV2
CASSGDTNTEAFF
TGTGCCAGCAGTGGGGACACGAACACTGAAGCTTTCTTT
>12|-|-|TRBJ2-1|TRBV7-2
CASSFRVNEQFF
TGTGCCAGCAGCTTTAGAGTCAATGAGCAGTTCTTC
>15|-|TRBD1|TRBJ2-7|TRBV7-9
CASSRTTGGSYEQYF
TGTGCCAGCAGCCGTACGACAGGGGGTTCCTACGAGCAGTACTTC
>12|-|-|TRBJ1-6|TRBV28
CASSLPDSPLHF
TGTGCCAGCAGTTTGCCGGATTCACCCCTCCACTTT
>14|few|-|TRBJ2-3|TRBV7-8
CASSLGPQGSTQYF
TGTGCCAGCAGCTTAGGTCCCCAGGGTAGTACGCAGTATTTT
>13|-|TRBD1|TRBJ1-1|TRBV20-1
CSASVARGTEAFF
TGCAGTGCTAGTGTCGCCAGGGGGACTGAAGCTTTCTTT
>14|-|-|TRBJ2-7|TRBV6-5
CASSYRGISYEQYF
TGTGCCAGCAGTTACCGCGGTATCTCCTACGAGCAGTACTTC
>15|-|-|TRBJ1-6|TRBV4-3
CASSQDGPKNSPLHF
TGCGCCAGCAGCCAAGATGGCCCCAAGAATTCACCCCTCCACTTT
>13|-|-|TRBJ1-5|TRBV16
CASSPTADQPQHF
TGTGCCAGCAGCCCGACAGCTGATCAGCCCCAGCATTTT
>17|-|TRBD1|TRBJ1-5|TRBV6-2/TRBV6-3
CASSQDRDRGLIQPQHF
TGTGCCAGCAGTCAAGACCGGGACAGGGGGCTAATTCAGCCCCAGCATTTT
>13|-|-|TRBJ1-2|TRBV28
CASSFSVLNAYTF
TGTGCCAGCAGTTTCTCTGTGCTAAACGCCTACACCTTC
>15|-|TRBD1|TRBJ1-6|TRBV7-9
CASSLERTGGSPLHF
TGTGCCAGCAGCTTAGAGAGGACAGGGGGTTCACCCCTCCACTTT
>17|-|TRBD2|TRBJ2-3|TRBV9
CASSVEQVAGGPDTQYF
TGTGCCAGCAGCGTAGAACAAGTAGCGGGGGGGCCAGATACGCAGTATTTT
>15|-|-|TRBJ1-2|TRBV7-2
CASSLGRQGRGGYTF
TGTGCCAGCAGCTTAGGGCGGCAGGGCCGGGGGGGCTACACCTTC
>12|-|-|TRBJ2-7|TRBV20-1
CSASPQLGEQYF
TGCAGTGCTAGTCCTCAGCTAGGCGAGCAGTACTTC
>15|-|-|TRBJ1-2|TRBV4-3
CASSQVGGGGSGYTF
TGCGCCAGCAGCCAAGTGGGGGGTGGGGGTTCTGGCTACACCTTC
>17|-|-|TRBJ1-2|TRBV10-3
CAISESFSGIDREGYTF
TGTGCCATCAGTGAGTCTTTTTCGGGAATAGACCGGGAGGGCTACACCTTC
>15|-|TRBD1|TRBJ2-7|TRBV10-3
CAIRRDRESSYEQYF
TGTGCCATCAGAAGGGACAGGGAAAGCTCCTACGAGCAGTACTTC
>14|-|-|TRBJ2-2|TRBV6-2/TRBV6-3
CASSYSMRIGELFF
TGTGCCAGCAGTTACTCGATGCGGATAGGGGAGCTGTTTTTT
>13|once|TRBD1|TRBJ2-7|TRBV5-1
CASSAGQAYEQYF
TGCGCCAGCAGCGCGGGACAGGCCTACGAGCAGTACTTC
>13|-|-|TRBJ2-1|TRBV7-3
CASSFTAGLEQFF
TGTGCCAGCAGCTTCACGGCAGGGTTGGAGCAGTTCTTC
>15|-|-|TRBJ2-7|TRBV3-1/TRBV3-2
CASSQIPSPLEEQYF
TGTGCCAGCAGCCAAATCCCCAGTCCGCTGGAGGAGCAGTACTTC
>12|-|TRBD1|TRBJ1-2|TRBV27
CASSFTGGPDTF
TGTGCCAGCAGTTTTACAGGGGGCCCGGACACCTTC
>16|-|-|TRBJ2-7|TRBV27
CASSFLGQPNPYEQYF
TGTGCCAGCAGTTTTCTAGGACAGCCAAACCCCTACGAGCAGTACTTC
>15|-|TRBD1|TRBJ1-2|TRBV5-1
CASSFRSYGQDGYTF
TGCGCCAGCAGCTTTCGGTCTTACGGACAGGATGGCTACACCTTC
>14|once|TRBD1|TRBJ1-1|TRBV15
CATSLGQGNTEAFF
TGTGCCACCAGCCTCGGACAGGGGAACACTGAAGCTTTCTTT
>14|-|TRBD1|TRBJ2-7|TRBV10-3
CAISASGGIYEQYF
TGTGCCATCAGTGCTTCAGGGGGAATCTACGAGCAGTACTTC
>13|once|-|TRBJ2-5|TRBV6-5
CASSYQGRQTQYF
TGTGCCAGCAGTTACCAGGGTCGGCAGACCCAGTACTTC
>13|-|-|TRBJ2-1|TRBV5-1
CASSPGLGDEQFF
TGCGCCAGCAGCCCGGGACTCGGGGATGAGCAGTTCTTC